The 26 T cell receptor beta chains in this list originate from one sample, sequenced in a study of cytomegalovirus exposure and HLA in healthy donors. Use of 60 Vbeta and 13 Jbeta primers characterized the PCR. This table comes from immunoSEQ multiplex PCR, and its TCRdb copy is limited to in-frame clones, with some not included. The data contain roughly 120,000 clones, roughly four fifths of them singletons. Sample: PBMCs. These receptor sequences come from a male donor in good health and CMV-seropositive.

V usage is TRBV6-5 and J usage is TRBJ1-1; 8 bases align to TRBD1. The CDR3 totals 16 residues. V shed 4 bases and J 3 bases; nucleotides not matched to a gene: 10. Germline CDR1 reads MNHEY; CDR2 reads SVGAGI. In DNA, the CDR3 is TGTGCCAGCAGTTTGGGGACAGGCCAAGGAGACACTGAAGCTTTCTTT. Translation: CASSLGTGQGDTEAFF.

This sequence joins TRBV7-2 and TRBJ2-1; D remains unclear. Deletions cut 8 bases from V and 6 bases from J, with 20 bases between. CDR3 length: 15 residues. The germline gives CDR1 SGHTA, CDR2 FQGNSA. DNA for the CDR3: TGTGCCAGCGGTACACGCGGCACTCAAGTCAATGAGCAGTTCTTC. This translates into CASGTRGTQVNEQFF.

CDR3: CASNPPGMGSYEQYF. Written as DNA, the CDR3 is TGTGCCAGCAACCCTCCAGGGATGGGCTCTTACGAGCAGTACTTC. The chain has TRBV28 and TRBJ2-5; maybe TRBD1 (5 bases). The J call is doubtful: the DNA matches TRBJ2-7 better. CDR1 and CDR2 from the germline V gene are MDHEN and SYDVKM. The CDR3 runs 15 residues.

V gene TRBV19 combines with J gene TRBJ2-7, with TRBD1 matching over 9 bases. Germline V CDR1 and CDR2: LNHDA, SQIVND (reference sequence). The CDR3 covers 15 residues. Germline trimming cut 4 bases from V and 2 bases from J; bases unmatched to any gene: 6. For the CDR3, the DNA is TGTGCCAGTAGTACGGGACAGGGTTTGGCCTACGAGCAGTACTTC. Protein product: CASSTGQGLAYEQYF.

The chain combines TRBV9 with TRBJ2-3, with 7 bases aligning to TRBD2. CDR1 SGDLS and CDR2 YYNGEE come from the germline V gene. CDR3 length: 15 amino acids. After removal of 4 bases from V and 4 bases from J, the junction contained 9 bases not matched to a gene. Written as DNA, the CDR3 is TGTGCCAGCAGCCATTCCGGGACTACCTCAGATACGCAGTATTTT. This gives the protein CASSHSGTTSDTQYF. The variable domain in full, with the rest retrieved from reference TRBV9 and TRBJ2-3, is DSGVTQTPKHLITATGQRVTLRCSPRSGDLSVYWYQQSLDQGLQFLIQYYNGEERAKGNILERFSAQQFPDLHSELNLSSLELGDSALYFCASSHSGTTSDTQYFGPGTRLTVL.

V usage is TRBV11-3 and J usage is TRBJ2-1; 9 bases align to TRBD1. Germline-derived CDR1 and CDR2 are SGHNT and YENEEA. CDR3 length: 13 residues. The junction had 7 bases not matched to a gene; V was cut back by 1 base and J by 15 bases. The DNA for the CDR3 is TGTGCCAGCAGCTTAGTCCGGGACAGGGAGAGGTTCTTC. Protein: CASSLVRDRERFF.

In its sample, this clone was seen a few times. The chain employs TRBV30 and TRBJ1-4; D perhaps matches TRBD1 (5 bases). Trimming shortened V by 3 bases and J by 8 bases, and 13 bases separated the two germline ends. The CDR3 consists of 13 residues. Germline loops: CDR1 GTSNPN, CDR2 SVGIG (reference sequence). CDR3 region: CAWRSGGREKLFF. DNA of the CDR3: TGTGCCTGGAGGTCGGGGGGGAGGGAAAAACTGTTTTTT.

In the case of this clone: The junction departs from the called germline gene at one end, perhaps through a read error. Here the CDR3 DNA reads TGTGCCAGCAGCGAGCGGACAGGGAGGAACGAGCAGTCCTTC. It codes for CASSERTGRNEQSF. The gene calls are TRBV9 and TRBJ2-7, with 8 bases identical to TRBD1. Germline V gene lookup returns CDR1 SGDLS and CDR2 YYNGEE. The CDR3 consists of 14 residues.

This clone was observed once. The gene calls are TRBV6-1 and TRBJ1-2; 8 bases agree with TRBD1. This CDR3 is 14 amino acids long. J gave up 3 bases and V 5 bases, and 5 bases lay outside the gene matches. Per germline, CDR1 MNHNS and CDR2 SASEGT. In nucleotides, the CDR3 is TGTGCCAGCAGTTCCAGGGGGCCCGACTATGGCTACACCTTC. Translation: CASSSRGPDYGYTF.

The chain has TRBV2 and TRBJ2-1; 9 bases match TRBD2. The V and J ends lost 4 bases and 1 base, in that order; junction bases with no gene match: 5. The CDR3 sequence is 16 residues long. The germline V gene has CDR1 SNHLY and CDR2 FYNNEI. The CDR3 protein is CASSVRSGRSYNEQFF. CDR3 coding DNA: TGTGCCAGCAGTGTCAGGAGCGGGAGGTCCTACAATGAGCAGTTCTTC.

The gene calls are TRBV19 and TRBJ1-4, with a weak D call TRBD1 (5 bases). The CDR3 sequence is 15 residues long. Looked up from germline, CDR1 is LNHDA and CDR2 is SQIVND (reference sequence). Between the trimmed V and J ends, which lost 1 base and 5 bases, there was a span of 11 bases. CDR3 DNA sequence: TGTGCCAGTAGTATAGTGACAGCTCACAATGAAAAACTGTTTTTT. It encodes CASSIVTAHNEKLFF.

The chain couples TRBV30 to TRBJ1-3, with 7 bases lining up with TRBD1. Per the germline V gene, CDR1 is GTSNPN and CDR2 is SVGIG (reference sequence). The CDR3 has 13 residues. V was pared by 8 bases and J by 0 bases, with 4 bases of the junction left unmatched. The CDR3 loop reads CARGGHSGNTIYF. The CDR3 nucleotides are TGTGCCAGAGGGGGCCACTCTGGAAACACCATATATTTT.

V usage is TRBV6-1 and J usage is TRBJ1-5; TRBD1 is a possible D gene (5 bases). Germline loops: CDR1 MNHNS, CDR2 SASEGT. The CDR3 covers 15 residues. V shed 6 bases and J shed 0 bases, with 12 bases lying between them. This CDR3 reads CASSSQGFSNQPQHF. CDR3 coding DNA: TGTGCCAGCAGCTCCCAGGGTTTTAGCAATCAGCCCCAGCATTTT.

The V and J genes are TRBV7-3 and TRBJ2-7, with 7 bases lining up with TRBD1. CDR1 is SGHTA, CDR2 FQGTGA, per germline. J was trimmed by 2 bases and V by 5 bases; bases with no gene match: 12. CDR3 length: 16 residues. The CDR3 here is CASSPTYRDSPYEQYF. The CDR3 DNA reads TGTGCCAGCAGCCCAACCTACCGGGACAGCCCCTACGAGCAGTACTTC.

The chain is built from TRBV5-4 and TRBJ1-2; 10 positions agree with TRBD1. Germline trimming cut 7 bases from V and 8 bases from J; bases unmatched to any gene: 14. The CDR3 consists of 15 residues. Per germline, CDR1 SGHNT and CDR2 YYREEE (reference sequence). The DNA for the CDR3 is TGTGCCAGCGTGATACAGACAGGGGGCGCGCGGGGCTACACCTTC. As protein: CASVIQTGGARGYTF.

This rearrangement joins TRBV7-3 to TRBJ2-3, with TRBD2 identical over 7 bases. The V gene's germline CDR1 is SGHTA and CDR2 FQGTGA. The J segment lost 4 bases and the V segment lost 2 bases, leaving 6 bases of the junction unmatched. This CDR3 region has 15 residues. Written as DNA, the CDR3 is TGTGCCAGCAGCTTAGGGGGGAGGGTCGCAGATACGCAGTATTTT. It translates to CASSLGGRVADTQYF.

V is TRBV7-2 and J is TRBJ2-1; weak D call: TRBD1 (6 bases). Per germline, CDR1 SGHTA and CDR2 FQGNSA. This CDR3 has 13 amino acids. The V and J ends lost 5 bases and 7 bases respectively, with 12 bases between them. The CDR3: CASSRTQGNEQFF. In DNA, the CDR3 is TGTGCCAGCAGCCGGACACAGGGTAATGAGCAGTTCTTC.

V usage is TRBV15 and J usage is TRBJ2-2, with D perhaps matching TRBD1 (5 bases). V was cut by 5 bases and J by 4 bases, with 8 bases left in between. Germline V gives CDR1 LNHNV, CDR2 YYDKDF (reference sequence). CDR3 length equals 13 residues. The CDR3 loop is CATSEGVTGELFF. CDR3 nucleotides: TGTGCCACCAGCGAAGGGGTCACCGGGGAGCTGTTTTTT. Drawing the rest from reference TRBV15 and TRBJ2-2, the complete variable domain is DAMVIQNPRYQVTQFGKPVTLSCSQTLNHNVMYWYQQKSSQAPKLLFHYYDKDFNNEADTPDNFQSRRPNTSFCFLDIRSPGLGDTAMYLCATSEGVTGELFFGEGSRLTVL.

This clone has just a few counts. The chain has TRBV5-4 and TRBJ2-5; 8 bases are shared with TRBD1. The J segment lost 5 bases and the V segment lost 3 bases, leaving 3 bases of the junction unmatched. CDR3 length equals 13 residues. In germline, CDR1 is SGHNT, CDR2 YYREEE (reference sequence). CDR3 DNA sequence: TGTGCCAGCAGCTACAGGGGGAGGGAGACCCAGTACTTC. The encoded protein is CASSYRGRETQYF.

This clone was seen only once. V gene TRBV5-4 combines with J gene TRBJ1-4; TRBD1 aligns across 7 bases. Germline V lookup: CDR1 SGHNT, CDR2 YYREEE (reference sequence). J was trimmed by 4 bases and V by 7 bases; bases with no gene match: 4. CDR3 length: 13 residues. The CDR3 loop is CASSGGFNEKLFF. The CDR3 bases are TGTGCCAGCTCAGGGGGGTTTAATGAAAAACTGTTTTTT.

The chain is built from TRBV27 and TRBJ2-5, with 8 positions matching TRBD2. The trim removed 3 bases at V and 3 bases at J, leaving 12 bases unmatched. This CDR3 has 17 amino acids. CDR1 and CDR2 from the germline V gene are MNHEY and SMNVEV (reference sequence). CDR3 DNA sequence: TGTGCCAGCAGTTTTGGGCATAGCGGGGTCGGGAAAGAGACCCAGTACTTC. The encoded protein is CASSFGHSGVGKETQYF.

This chain links TRBV11-3 with TRBJ2-1; TRBD2 aligns across 10 bases. Per the germline V gene, CDR1 is SGHNT and CDR2 is YENEEA. CDR3 length equals 14 residues. The V and J ends lost 5 bases and 7 bases, in that order; junction bases with no gene match: 5. CDR3 sequence (DNA): TGTGCCAGCAGCGGGCTAGCGGGAGAGAATGAGCAGTTCTTC. Amino acids: CASSGLAGENEQFF.

V and J are TRBV18 and TRBJ1-3; perhaps TRBD1 as D (5 bases). Trimming took 6 bases from V and 8 from J, leaving 8 bases between them. The CDR3 sequence is 11 residues long. Germline CDR1 and CDR2: KGHSH and LQKENI. The CDR3 bases are TGTGCCAGCTCTTTCAGGGACACCATATATTTT. Protein sequence: CASSFRDTIYF.

CDR3 protein: CASSIRETQYF. The CDR3, as DNA: TGCGCCAGCAGCATTCGAGAGACCCAGTACTTC. The V call is TRBV5-1, the J call TRBJ2-5; D gene ambiguous. Germline V lookup: CDR1 SGHRS, CDR2 YFSETQ. The ends were cut back, 4 bases at V and 4 bases at J, with 5 bases in the middle. This CDR3 contains 11 residues.

This chain connects TRBV7-6 to TRBJ1-1, with 7 bases matching TRBD1. The CDR3 has 18 residues. With V trimmed by 5 bases and J by 0 bases, 15 bases remained unmatched. Germline CDR1 SGHVS, CDR2 FNYEAQ. The CDR3 sequence is CASSPRGILPLMNTEAFF. CDR3 DNA: TGTGCCAGCAGCCCCAGGGGGATTCTCCCCCTTATGAACACTGAAGCTTTCTTT.

The chain employs TRBV18 and TRBJ2-4; D is uncertain. Trimming removed 1 base from V and 1 base from J, with 14 bases in between. This CDR3 spans 17 amino acids. Per germline, CDR1 KGHSH and CDR2 LQKENI. CDR3 in amino acids: CASSPRNYPVAKNIQYF. CDR3 nucleotide sequence: TGTGCCAGCTCACCACGTAACTATCCCGTTGCCAAAAACATTCAGTACTTC.